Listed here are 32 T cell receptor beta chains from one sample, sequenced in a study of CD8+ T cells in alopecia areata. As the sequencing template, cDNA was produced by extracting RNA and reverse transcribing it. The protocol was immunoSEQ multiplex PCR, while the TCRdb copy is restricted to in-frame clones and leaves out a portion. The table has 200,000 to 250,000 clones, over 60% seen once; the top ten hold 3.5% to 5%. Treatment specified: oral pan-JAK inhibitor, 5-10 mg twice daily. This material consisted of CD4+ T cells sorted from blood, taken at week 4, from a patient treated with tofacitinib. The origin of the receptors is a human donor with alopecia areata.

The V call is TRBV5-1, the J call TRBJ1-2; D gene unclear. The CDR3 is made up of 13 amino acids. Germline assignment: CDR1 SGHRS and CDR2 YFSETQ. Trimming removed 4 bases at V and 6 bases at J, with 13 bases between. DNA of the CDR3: TGCGCCAGCAGCGGGGAACTAAGGGATGGCTACACCTTC. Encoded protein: CASSGELRDGYTF.

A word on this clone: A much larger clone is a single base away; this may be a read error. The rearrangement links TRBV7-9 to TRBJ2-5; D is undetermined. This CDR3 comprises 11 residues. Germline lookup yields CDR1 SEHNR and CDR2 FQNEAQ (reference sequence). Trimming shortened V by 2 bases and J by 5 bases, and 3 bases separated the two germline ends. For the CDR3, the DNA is TGTGCCAGCAGCTTATGGGAGACCCAGTACTTC. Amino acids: CASSLWETQYF. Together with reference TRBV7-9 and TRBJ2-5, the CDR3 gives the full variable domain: DTGVSQNPRHKITKRGQNVTFRCDPISEHNRLYWYRQTLGQGPEFLTYFQNEAQLEKSRLLSDRFSAERPKGSFSTLEIQRTEQGDSAMYLCASSLWETQYFGPGTRLLVL.

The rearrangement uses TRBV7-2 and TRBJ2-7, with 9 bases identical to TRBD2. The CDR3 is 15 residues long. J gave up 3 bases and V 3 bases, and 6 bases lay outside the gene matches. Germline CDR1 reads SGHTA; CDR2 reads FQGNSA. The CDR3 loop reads CASSFRAGGNYEQYF. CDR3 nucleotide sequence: TGTGCCAGCAGCTTTAGAGCGGGGGGCAACTACGAGCAGTACTTC.

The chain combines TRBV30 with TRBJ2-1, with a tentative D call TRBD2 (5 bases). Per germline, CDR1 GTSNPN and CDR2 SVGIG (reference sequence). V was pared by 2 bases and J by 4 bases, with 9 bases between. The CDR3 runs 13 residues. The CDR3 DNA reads TGTGCCTGGAGTCCCGGGGAATACAATGAGCAGTTCTTC. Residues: CAWSPGEYNEQFF.

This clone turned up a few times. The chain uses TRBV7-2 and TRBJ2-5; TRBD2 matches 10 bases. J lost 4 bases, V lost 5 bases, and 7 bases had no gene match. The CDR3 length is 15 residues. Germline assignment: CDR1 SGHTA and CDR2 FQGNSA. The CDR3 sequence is CASSPSGGALETQYF. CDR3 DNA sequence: TGTGCCAGCAGCCCAAGCGGGGGGGCCTTAGAGACCCAGTACTTC.

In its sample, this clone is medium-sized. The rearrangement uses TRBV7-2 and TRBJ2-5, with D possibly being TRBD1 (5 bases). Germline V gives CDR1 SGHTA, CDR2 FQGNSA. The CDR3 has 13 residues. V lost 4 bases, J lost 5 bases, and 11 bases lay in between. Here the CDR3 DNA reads TGTGCCAGCAGCTCTCAGGGCTGGGAGACCCAGTACTTC. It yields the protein CASSSQGWETQYF.

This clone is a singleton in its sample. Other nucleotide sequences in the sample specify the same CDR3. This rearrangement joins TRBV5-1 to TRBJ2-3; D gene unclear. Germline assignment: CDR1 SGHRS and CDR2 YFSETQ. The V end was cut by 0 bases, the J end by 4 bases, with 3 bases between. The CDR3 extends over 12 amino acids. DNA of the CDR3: TGCGCCAGCAGCTTGGTGTCAGATACGCAGTATTTT. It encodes CASSLVSDTQYF. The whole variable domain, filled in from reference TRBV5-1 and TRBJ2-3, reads KAGVTQTPRYLIKTRGQQVTLSCSPISGHRSVSWYQQTPGQGLQFLFEYFSETQRNKGNFPGRFSGRQFSNSRSEMNVSTLELGDSALYLCASSLVSDTQYFGPGTRLTVL.

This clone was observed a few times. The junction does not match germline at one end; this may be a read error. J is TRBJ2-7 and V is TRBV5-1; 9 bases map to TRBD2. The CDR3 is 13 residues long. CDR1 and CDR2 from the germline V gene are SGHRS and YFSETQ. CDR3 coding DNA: TGCGCCAGCAGCCCGAGCGGGGGGTACGGGCAGTACTTC. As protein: CASSPSGGYGQYF.

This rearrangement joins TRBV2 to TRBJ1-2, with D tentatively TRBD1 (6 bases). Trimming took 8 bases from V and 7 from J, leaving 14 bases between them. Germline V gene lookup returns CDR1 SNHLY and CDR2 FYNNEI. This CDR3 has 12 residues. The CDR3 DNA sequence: TGTGCCAGCCGGGCAGGGGAGTTTGGCTACACCTTC. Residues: CASRAGEFGYTF. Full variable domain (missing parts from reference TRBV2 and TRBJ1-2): EPEVTQTPSHQVTQMGQEVILRCVPISNHLYFYWYRQILGQKVEFLVSFYNNEISEKSEIFDDQFSVERPDGSNFTLKIRSTKLEDSAMYFCASRAGEFGYTFGSGTRLTVV.

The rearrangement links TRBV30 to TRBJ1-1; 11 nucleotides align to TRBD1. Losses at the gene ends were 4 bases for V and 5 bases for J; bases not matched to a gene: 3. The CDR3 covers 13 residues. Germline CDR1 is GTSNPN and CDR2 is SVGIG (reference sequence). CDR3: CAWTRDRGTEAFF. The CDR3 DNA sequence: TGTGCCTGGACCCGGGACAGGGGGACTGAAGCTTTCTTT.

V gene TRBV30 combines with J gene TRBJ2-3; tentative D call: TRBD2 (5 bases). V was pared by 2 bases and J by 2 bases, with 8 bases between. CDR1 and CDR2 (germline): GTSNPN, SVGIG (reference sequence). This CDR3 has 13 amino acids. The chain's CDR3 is CAWSSGTTDTQYF. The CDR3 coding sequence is TGTGCCTGGAGTAGCGGTACCACAGATACGCAGTATTTT.

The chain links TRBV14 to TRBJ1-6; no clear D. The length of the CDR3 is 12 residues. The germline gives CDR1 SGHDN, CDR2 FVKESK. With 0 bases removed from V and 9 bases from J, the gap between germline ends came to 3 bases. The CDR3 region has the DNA TGTGCCAGCAGCCAAGACACTTCACCCCTCCACTTT. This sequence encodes CASSQDTSPLHF.

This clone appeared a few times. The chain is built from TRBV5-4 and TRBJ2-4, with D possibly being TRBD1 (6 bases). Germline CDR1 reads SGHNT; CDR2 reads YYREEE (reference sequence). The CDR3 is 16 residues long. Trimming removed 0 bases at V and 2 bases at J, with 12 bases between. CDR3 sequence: CASSLAAGATKNIQYF. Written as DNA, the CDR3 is TGTGCCAGCAGCTTGGCGGCAGGGGCTACCAAAAACATTCAGTACTTC.

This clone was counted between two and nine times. As DNA, the CDR3 is TGTGCCAGCAGCTCCCGTAGGGCAGGGATCGGGGAGCTGTTTTTT. Its protein is CASSSRRAGIGELFF. The chain links TRBV9 to TRBJ2-2, with D possibly being TRBD1 (5 bases). In germline, CDR1 is SGDLS, CDR2 YYNGEE. V dropped 4 bases and J dropped 7 bases, with 17 bases sitting between them. This CDR3 is built from 15 residues.

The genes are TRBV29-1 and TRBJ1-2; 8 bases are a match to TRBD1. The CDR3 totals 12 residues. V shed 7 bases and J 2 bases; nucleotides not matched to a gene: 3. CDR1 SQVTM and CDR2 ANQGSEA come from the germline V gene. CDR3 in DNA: TGCAGCGGGGGGGACAGGAACTATGGCTACACCTTC. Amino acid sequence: CSGGDRNYGYTF.

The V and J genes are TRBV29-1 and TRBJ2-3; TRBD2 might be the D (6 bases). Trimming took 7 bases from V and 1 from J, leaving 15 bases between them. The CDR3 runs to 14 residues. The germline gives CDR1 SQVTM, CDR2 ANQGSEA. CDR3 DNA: TGCAGCGCGGGACTGTACATGCGCACAGATACGCAGTATTTT. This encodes CSAGLYMRTDTQYF.

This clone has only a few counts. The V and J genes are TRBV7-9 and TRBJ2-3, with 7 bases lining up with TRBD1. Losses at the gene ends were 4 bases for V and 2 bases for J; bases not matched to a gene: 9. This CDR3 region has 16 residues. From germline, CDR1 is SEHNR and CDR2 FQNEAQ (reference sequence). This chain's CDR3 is CASSSPRGLVTDTQYF. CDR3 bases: TGTGCCAGCAGCTCCCCTAGGGGGCTCGTCACAGATACGCAGTATTTT.

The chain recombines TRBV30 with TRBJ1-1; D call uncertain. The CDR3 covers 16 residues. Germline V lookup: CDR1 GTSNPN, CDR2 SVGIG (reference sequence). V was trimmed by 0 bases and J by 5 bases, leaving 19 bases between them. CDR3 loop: CAWSVWQGLRGTEAFF. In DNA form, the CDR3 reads TGTGCCTGGAGTGTATGGCAAGGGCTGCGAGGAACTGAAGCTTTCTTT. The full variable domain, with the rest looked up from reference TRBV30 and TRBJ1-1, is SQTIHQWPATLVQPVGSPLSLECTVEGTSNPNLYWYRQAAGRGLQLLFYSVGIGQISSEVPQNLSASRPQDRQFILSSKKLLLSDSGFYLCAWSVWQGLRGTEAFFGQGTRLTVV.

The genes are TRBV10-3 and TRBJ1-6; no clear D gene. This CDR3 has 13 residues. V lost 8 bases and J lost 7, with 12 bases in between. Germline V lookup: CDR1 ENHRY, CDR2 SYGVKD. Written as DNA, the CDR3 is TGTGCCATCGGGCCCGTAGGGAATTCACCCCTCCACTTT. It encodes CAIGPVGNSPLHF.

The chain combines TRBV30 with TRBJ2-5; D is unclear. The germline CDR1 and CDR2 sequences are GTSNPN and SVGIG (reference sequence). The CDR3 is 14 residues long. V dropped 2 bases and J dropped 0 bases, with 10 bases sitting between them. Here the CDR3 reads CAWSHPTYQETQYF. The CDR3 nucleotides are TGTGCCTGGAGTCACCCGACCTACCAAGAGACCCAGTACTTC.

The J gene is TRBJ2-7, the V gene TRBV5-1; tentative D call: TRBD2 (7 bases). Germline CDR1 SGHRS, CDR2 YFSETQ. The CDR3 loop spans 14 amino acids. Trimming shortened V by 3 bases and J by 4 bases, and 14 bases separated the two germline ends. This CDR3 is CASSSGGQGYEQYF. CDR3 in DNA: TGCGCCAGCAGCTCCGGGGGGCAGGGATACGAGCAGTACTTC.

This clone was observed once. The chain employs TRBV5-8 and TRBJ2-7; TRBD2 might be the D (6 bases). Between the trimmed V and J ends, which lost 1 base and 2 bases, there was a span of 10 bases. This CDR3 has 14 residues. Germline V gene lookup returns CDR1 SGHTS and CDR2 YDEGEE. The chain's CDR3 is CASSLLGGTYEQYF. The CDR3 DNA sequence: TGTGCCAGCAGCTTGTTGGGGGGAACCTACGAGCAGTACTTC.

DNA for the CDR3: TGTGCCAGCAGTGAGGGGCGGGGTTCACACCAAGAGACCCAGTACTTC. Protein product: CASSEGRGSHQETQYF. The chain couples TRBV25-1 to TRBJ2-5; D possibly corresponds to TRBD2 (6 bases). CDR1 is MGHDK, CDR2 SYGVNS, per germline. This CDR3 region has 16 residues. The V end was cut by 3 bases, the J end by 0 bases, with 14 bases between. Combining the CDR3 with reference TRBV25-1 and TRBJ2-5 gives the whole variable domain EADIYQTPRYLVIGTGKKITLECSQTMGHDKMYWYQQDPGMELHLIHYSYGVNSTEKGDLSSESTVSRIRTEHFPLTLESARPSHTSQYLCASSEGRGSHQETQYFGPGTRLLVL.

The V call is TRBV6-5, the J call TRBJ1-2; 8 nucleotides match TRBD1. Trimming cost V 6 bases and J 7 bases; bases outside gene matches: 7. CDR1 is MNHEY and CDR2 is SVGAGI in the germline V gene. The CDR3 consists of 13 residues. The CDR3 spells CASSLDRVGGYTF. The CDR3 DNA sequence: TGTGCCAGCAGCCTGGACAGGGTTGGTGGCTACACCTTC.

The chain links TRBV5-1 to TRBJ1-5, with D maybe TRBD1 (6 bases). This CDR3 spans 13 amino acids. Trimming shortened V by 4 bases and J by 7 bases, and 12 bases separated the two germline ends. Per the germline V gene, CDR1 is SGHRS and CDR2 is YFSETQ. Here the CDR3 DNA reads TGCGCCAGCAGCATACAGGGAGGACAGCCCCAGCATTTT. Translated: CASSIQGGQPQHF.

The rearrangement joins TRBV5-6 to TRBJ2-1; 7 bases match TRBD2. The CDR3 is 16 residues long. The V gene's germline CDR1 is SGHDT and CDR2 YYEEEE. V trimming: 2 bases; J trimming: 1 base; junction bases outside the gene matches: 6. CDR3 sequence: CASSFDGGYSYNEQFF. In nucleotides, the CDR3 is TGTGCCAGCAGCTTCGACGGGGGGTATTCCTACAATGAGCAGTTCTTC.

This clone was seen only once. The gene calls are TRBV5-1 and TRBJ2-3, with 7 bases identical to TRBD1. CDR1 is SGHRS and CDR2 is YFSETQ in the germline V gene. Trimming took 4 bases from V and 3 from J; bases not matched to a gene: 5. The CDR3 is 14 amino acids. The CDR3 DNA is TGCGCCAGCAGCCCGGGACAGCTAACAGATACGCAGTATTTT. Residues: CASSPGQLTDTQYF.

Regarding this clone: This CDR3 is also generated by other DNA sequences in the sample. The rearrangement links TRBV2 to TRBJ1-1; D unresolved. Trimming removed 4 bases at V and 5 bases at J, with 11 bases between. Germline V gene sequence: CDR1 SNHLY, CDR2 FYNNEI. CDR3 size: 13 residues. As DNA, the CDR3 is TGTGCCAGCAGTGTAGGAGGTACTACTGAAGCTTTCTTT. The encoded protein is CASSVGGTTEAFF. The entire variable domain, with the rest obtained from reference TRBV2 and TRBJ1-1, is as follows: EPEVTQTPSHQVTQMGQEVILRCVPISNHLYFYWYRQILGQKVEFLVSFYNNEISEKSEIFDDQFSVERPDGSNFTLKIRSTKLEDSAMYFCASSVGGTTEAFFGQGTRLTVV.

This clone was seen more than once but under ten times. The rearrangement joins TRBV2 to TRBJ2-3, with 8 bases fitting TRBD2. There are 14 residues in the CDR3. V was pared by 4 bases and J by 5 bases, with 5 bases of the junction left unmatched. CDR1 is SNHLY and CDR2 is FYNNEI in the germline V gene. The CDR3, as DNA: TGTGCCAGCAGTGTCGGGGGGGCGGTAGATACGCAGTATTTT. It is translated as CASSVGGAVDTQYF.

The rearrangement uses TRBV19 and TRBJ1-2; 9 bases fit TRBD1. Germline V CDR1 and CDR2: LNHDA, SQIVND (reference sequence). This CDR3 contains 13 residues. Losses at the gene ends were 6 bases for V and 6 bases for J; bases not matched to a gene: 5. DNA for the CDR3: TGTGCCAGTAGACAGGGGGCAGAAGATGGCTACACCTTC. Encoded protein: CASRQGAEDGYTF.

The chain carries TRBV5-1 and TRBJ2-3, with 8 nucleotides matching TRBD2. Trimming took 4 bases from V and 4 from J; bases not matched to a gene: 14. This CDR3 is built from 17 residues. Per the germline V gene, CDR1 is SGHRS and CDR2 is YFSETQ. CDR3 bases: TGCGCCAGCAGCCCCTCGCGGAGCGGGGGAAACCCAGATACGCAGTATTTT. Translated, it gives CASSPSRSGGNPDTQYF.

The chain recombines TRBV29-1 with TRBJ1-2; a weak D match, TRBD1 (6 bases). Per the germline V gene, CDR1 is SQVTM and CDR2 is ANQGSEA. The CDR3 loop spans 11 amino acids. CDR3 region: CLTGGPNGYTF. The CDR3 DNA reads TGCCTTACGGGGGGGCCTAATGGCTACACCTTC.